The clone carrying this T cell receptor beta chain was seen at least ten times. Its antigen is undetermined. The sample is drawn from a study of T cells in Graves' hyperthyroidism and ophthalmopathy. General study points: Ophthalmopathy stood apart from stable hyperthyroidism in a 13 V-J model.

V gave up 1 base and J gave up 1 base; unmatched junction bases: 2. The germline V gene has CDR1 SGHRS and CDR2 YFSETQ. The CDR3 contains 15 residues. Patients were aged 18 to 65, had disease duration under 2 months, and had newly diagnosed hyperthyroidism. Regions amplified from RNA transcripts were the TCR beta CDR3 regions. HTBI primers were used for first-round RT-PCR of the TCR CDR3. TCRdb ran MiXCR on the multiplex PCR reads and lists one entry per CDR3 protein. The sample lists 400,000 to 550,000 distinct CDR3 sequences, approximately 15% occurring once. The sequencing sample was made of blood. The clonotype comes from a woman younger than 35 with Graves' hyperthyroidism. V usage is TRBV5-1 and J usage is TRBJ2-3; 8 bases map to TRBD2. The CDR3 loop reads CASSLRAGGTDTQYF. The CDR3 nucleotides are TGCGCCAGCAGCTTGCGAGCGGGAGGCACAGATACGCAGTATTTT. Variable domain in full (rest from reference TRBV5-1 and TRBJ2-3): KAGVTQTPRYLIKTRGQQVTLSCSPISGHRSVSWYQQTPGQGLQFLFEYFSETQRNKGNFPGRFSGRQFSNSRSEMNVSTLELGDSALYLCASSLRAGGTDTQYFGPGTRLTVL.